Here is one T cell receptor (beta chain) with its context. An end of the junction differs from the germline gene, which may be a read error. The library came from three nested PCR rounds adapted from ARM-PCR protocols. Each CDR3 protein gets one entry after TCRdb re-called the multiplex PCR reads with MiXCR. The sample carries about 98,000 distinct CDR3 sequences, approximately 80% recorded once. The data belong to a study of tumor and adjacent non-tumor tissue in lung cancer. No cell sorting was done before RNA was extracted from the tissue. More than 3 cm separated this lung sample from the edge of the tumor. Looked up from germline, CDR1 is SGHNT and CDR2 is YYREEE (reference sequence). The CDR3 contains 15 residues.

The receptor's source is a man in his sixties with small cell lung cancer. The chain employs TRBV5-4 and TRBJ2-6, with D unresolved. The sequenced material came from distant non-tumor lung tissue. The CDR3 DNA reads TGTGTCAGCAGTCGGTCAGCCTATGGGGCCAACGTCCTGACTTTC. This translates into CVSSRSAYGANVLTF.